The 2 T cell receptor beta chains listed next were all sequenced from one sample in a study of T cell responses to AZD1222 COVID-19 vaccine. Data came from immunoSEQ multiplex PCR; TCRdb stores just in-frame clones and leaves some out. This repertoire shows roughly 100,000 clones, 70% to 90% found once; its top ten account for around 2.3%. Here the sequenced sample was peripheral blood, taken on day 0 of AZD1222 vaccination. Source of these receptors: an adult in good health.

The CDR3 loop is CASSLSTGGSETQYF. CDR3 in DNA: TGTGCCAGCAGCTTATCGACAGGGGGCAGCGAGACCCAGTACTTC. The J gene is TRBJ2-5, the V gene TRBV11-2; 10 bases are shared with TRBD1. Trimming cost V 2 bases and J 5 bases; bases outside gene matches: 5. CDR3 length equals 15 residues. CDR1 is SGHAT and CDR2 is FQNNGV in the germline V gene.

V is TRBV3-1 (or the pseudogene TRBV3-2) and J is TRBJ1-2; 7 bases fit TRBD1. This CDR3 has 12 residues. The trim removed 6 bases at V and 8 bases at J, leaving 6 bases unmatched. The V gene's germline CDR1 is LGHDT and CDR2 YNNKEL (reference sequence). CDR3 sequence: CASRGGPEGYTF. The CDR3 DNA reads TGTGCCAGCAGAGGGGGCCCGGAGGGCTACACCTTC.